The T cell receptor (beta chain) described here comes from a study of blood T cell repertoires in COVID-19. Data came from immunoSEQ multiplex PCR; TCRdb stores just in-frame clones and leaves some out. The table has about 15,000 clones, approximately 78% seen once. The CDR3 runs to 15 residues. CDR1 is SQVTM, CDR2 ANQGSEA, per germline. V shed 8 bases, J shed 4 bases, and the junction held 14 bases outside the gene matches. The TCR was taken from a man aged 55-75 years with active or convalescent COVID-19. Specimen: peripheral blood. The chain joins TRBV29-1 to TRBJ2-3; TRBD2 matches at 8 bases. The CDR3 DNA follows: TGCAGCTTCAACGGAGCGGGAGAGGTTTCAGATACGCAGTATTTT. Protein: CSFNGAGEVSDTQYF.